The clone carrying this T cell receptor (beta chain) appeared a few times. The source of the sample is a study of T-cell reconstitution after alpha-beta-depleted transplantation in children. The CDR3 extends over 15 amino acids. Trimming stripped 8 bases from V and 3 bases from J, with 17 bases between. As it was prepared, the TCRbeta library received unique molecular identifiers. TCRdb redid the calling of the PCR reads with MiXCR, one entry per CDR3 protein. The table lists around 480,000 distinct CDR3 sequences, about 30% of them singletons. The receptor comes from a human donor who donated a stem cell graft to a child with aplastic anemia. The chain recombines TRBV12-3 or TRBV12-4 with TRBJ2-1; D is perhaps TRBD2 (5 bases). Sequencing used PBMCs from the stem cell graft donor, obtained from the stem cell graft. In DNA form, the CDR3 reads TGTGCCAGCTCACTCCACAGCGGAGTCTACAATGAGCAGTTCTTC. This gives the protein CASSLHSGVYNEQFF.